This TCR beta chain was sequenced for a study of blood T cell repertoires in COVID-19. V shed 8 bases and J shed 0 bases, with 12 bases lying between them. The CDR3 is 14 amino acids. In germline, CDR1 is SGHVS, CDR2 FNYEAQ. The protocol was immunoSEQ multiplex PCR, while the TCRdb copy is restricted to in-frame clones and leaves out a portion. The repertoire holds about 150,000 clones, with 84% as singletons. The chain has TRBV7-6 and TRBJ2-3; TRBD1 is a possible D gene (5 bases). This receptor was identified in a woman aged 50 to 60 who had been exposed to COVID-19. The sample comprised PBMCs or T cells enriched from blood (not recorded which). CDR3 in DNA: TGTGCCAGCGGGGCGTACGCTAGCACAGATACGCAGTATTTT. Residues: CASGAYASTDTQYF.